Below, one T cell receptor (beta chain) is given with its context. Its antigen remains unknown. The sample originates from a study of cytomegalovirus exposure and HLA in healthy donors. Study findings and constraints: Cytomegalovirus association was listed for 150 or so TCR beta chains.

This CDR3 has 13 amino acids. V gave up 4 bases and J gave up 14 bases; unmatched junction bases: 11. CDR1 and CDR2 (germline): MNHNS, SASEGT. The PCR used 60 Vbeta and 13 Jbeta primers. Using immunoSEQ multiplex PCR, the repertoire was profiled, and TCRdb retains in-frame clones only, with some absent. The repertoire consists of approximately 89,000 clones, with around 74% occurring once and the leading ten covering around 10%. The receptor was derived from a man under 40 in good health and CMV-seropositive. V and J are TRBV6-1 and TRBJ2-3, with 8 bases that match TRBD1. The sample taken for sequencing was PBMCs. The CDR3 sequence is CASSAPGGGFAYF. DNA of the CDR3: TGTGCCAGCAGTGCCCCAGGGGGCGGATTTGCGTATTTT.